A selection of T cell receptor beta chains follows, all from one sample in a study of blood T cell repertoires in COVID-19. Sequencing used immunoSEQ multiplex PCR; TCRdb keeps in-frame clones, though not all of them. The sample holds about 200,000 clones, around 80% seen once. Sequences were obtained from peripheral blood. All receptors derive from a woman in her 70s with acute or convalescent COVID-19. CDR3s include the opening cysteine and the closing phenylalanine or tryptophan. Each record gives: V gene, clone size, J gene, D gene, CDR3 protein, CDR3 DNA. The D gene is left open where the match is weak. Clone size is given for some rows only: seen once, a few or many times, or a class if the clone is expanded.

>TRBV18|few|TRBJ1-1|NA
CASSPPANTEAFF
TGTGCCAGCTCACCACCAGCGAACACTGAAGCTTTCTTT
>TRBV5-8|NA|TRBJ1-2|NA
CASSLGHNYGYTF
TGTGCCAGCAGCTTGGGACATAACTATGGCTACACCTTC
>TRBV6-5|NA|TRBJ1-2|TRBD1
CASRVSQGANTF
TGTGCCAGCAGAGTTTCACAGGGGGCAAACACCTTC
>TRBV18|NA|TRBJ1-1|NA
CASSPGRVAFF
TGTGCCAGCTCACCCGGGAGGGTGGCTTTCTTT
>TRBV25-1|many|TRBJ2-2|NA
CAREREAPTGELFF
TGTGCCAGGGAAAGGGAGGCCCCCACCGGGGAGCTGTTTTTT
>TRBV10-3|NA|TRBJ2-1|TRBD1
CAISAKTGDNEQFF
TGTGCCATCAGTGCTAAGACAGGGGACAATGAGCAGTTCTTC
>TRBV2|NA|TRBJ1-5|NA
CASSVSGGNQPQHF
TGTGCCAGCAGTGTTTCAGGCGGCAATCAGCCCCAGCATTTT
>TRBV3-1/TRBV3-2|NA|TRBJ2-5|NA
CASSQEPTGRETQYF
TGTGCCAGCAGCCAAGAACCAACCGGGAGAGAGACCCAGTACTTC
>TRBV6-4|NA|TRBJ2-1|TRBD1
CASSADRGLYNEQFF
TGTGCCAGCAGTGCCGACAGGGGGCTCTACAATGAGCAGTTCTTC
>TRBV7-8|NA|TRBJ2-1|TRBD2
CASSQLAGASYNEQFF
TGTGCCAGCAGCCAACTAGCGGGGGCTTCATACAATGAGCAGTTCTTC
>TRBV30|once|TRBJ1-3|NA
CAWRSRGPGNTIYF
TGTGCCTGGAGATCCAGGGGACCTGGAAACACCATATATTTT
>TRBV11-2|NA|TRBJ1-5|NA
CASSLESGPQHF
TGTGCCAGCAGCTTAGAGTCCGGGCCCCAGCATTTT
>TRBV4-1|once|TRBJ1-2|NA
CASSQDMRGYTF
TGCGCCAGCAGCCAAGATATGAGGGGCTACACCTTC
>TRBV12-3/TRBV12-4|NA|TRBJ1-1|TRBD1
CASSAGTGGEAFF
TGTGCCAGCTCCGCCGGGACAGGGGGTGAAGCTTTCTTT
>TRBV7-2|NA|TRBJ2-1|NA
CASSLATVGNEQFF
TGTGCCAGCAGCTTAGCCACAGTTGGGAATGAGCAGTTCTTC
>TRBV11-2|once|TRBJ2-1|NA
CASSSGTHRYLRNEQFF
TGTGCCAGCAGCTCCGGGACTCATAGGTACCTGCGGAATGAGCAGTTCTTC
>TRBV9|NA|TRBJ1-2|TRBD1
CASSVGRGQDYGYTF
TGTGCCAGCAGCGTAGGAAGGGGGCAAGACTATGGCTACACCTTC
>TRBV6-4|NA|TRBJ2-3|TRBD2
CASSEIPGGLDTQYF
TGTGCCAGCAGTGAAATTCCGGGGGGGTTAGATACGCAGTATTTT
>TRBV6-1|NA|TRBJ2-7|TRBD1
CASSESFNVDRAASLYF
TGTGCCAGCAGTGAATCTTTTAATGTGGACAGGGCTGCAAGTCTGTACTTC
>TRBV20-1|NA|TRBJ2-1|NA
CSASRGEQFF
TGCAGTGCTAGCCGAGGTGAGCAGTTCTTC
>TRBV5-1|NA|TRBJ1-4|NA
CASSLQDNNEKLFF
TGCGCCAGCAGCTTGCAGGACAACAATGAAAAACTGTTTTTT
>TRBV5-1|NA|TRBJ1-4|NA
CASSRGTPNEKLFF
TGCGCCAGCAGCCGGGGGACCCCGAATGAAAAACTGTTTTTT
>TRBV10-3|NA|TRBJ2-5|TRBD2
CAISDGGGTQETQYF
TGTGCCATCAGTGATGGCGGGGGGACCCAAGAGACCCAGTACTTC
>TRBV2|NA|TRBJ1-1|NA
CASTRTGQMTNTEAFF
TGTGCCAGCACGAGGACCGGACAGATGACGAACACTGAAGCTTTCTTT
>TRBV19|NA|TRBJ1-2|NA
CASSARYGYTF
TGTGCCAGTAGTGCCAGATATGGCTACACCTTC
>TRBV9|NA|TRBJ2-5|TRBD2
CASSVDPAGGSGQETQYF
TGTGCCAGCAGCGTAGATCCAGCGGGGGGGTCGGGCCAAGAGACCCAGTACTTC
>TRBV6-1|once|TRBJ2-3|NA
CASSESRQRTDTQYF
TGTGCCAGCAGTGAATCTCGACAGCGCACAGATACGCAGTATTTT